This T cell receptor beta chain came from a study of blood T cell repertoires in COVID-19. Study-level background: COVID-19 samples, acute and convalescent, were from the United States, Italy and Spain. The cDNA or gDNA used as material had been derived from T cells, B-cell-depleted T cells, or PBMCs.

Germline V lookup: CDR1 MNHNS, CDR2 SASEGT. The CDR3 contains 13 residues. V lost 2 bases, J lost 7 bases, and 11 bases lay in between. Seattle patient enrollment occurred during active infection, with longitudinal follow-up thereafter. Original data processing: Reference gene primer amplification yielded estimated nucleated cell counts. Assay used: immunoSEQ multiplex PCR; TCRdb lists only in-frame clones, some missing. That table is the source of V, J and clone size, and D and trimming were worked out from the DNA. Among roughly 350,000 clones listed, around nine tenths were seen once. The chain has TRBV6-1 and TRBJ1-1; unclear D gene. Sequenced sample: peripheral blood. The receptor was derived from a woman in her seventies with COVID-19, enrolled during active disease. The CDR3 here is CASSEREALEAFF. The DNA for the CDR3 is TGTGCCAGCAGTGAACGGGAGGCCCTTGAAGCTTTCTTT.